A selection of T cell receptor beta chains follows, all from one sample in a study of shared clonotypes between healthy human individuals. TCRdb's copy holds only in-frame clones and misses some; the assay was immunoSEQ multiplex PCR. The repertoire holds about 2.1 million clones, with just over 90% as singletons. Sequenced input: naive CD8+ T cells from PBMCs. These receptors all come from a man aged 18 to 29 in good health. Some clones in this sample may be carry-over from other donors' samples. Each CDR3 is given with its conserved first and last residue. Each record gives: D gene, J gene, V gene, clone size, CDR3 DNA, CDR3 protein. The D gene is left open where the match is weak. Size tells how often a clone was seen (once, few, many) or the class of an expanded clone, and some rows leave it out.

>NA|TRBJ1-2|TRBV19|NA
TGTGCCAGTAGTCCGTTCGGACGAGGTTCTGGCTACACCTTC
CASSPFGRGSGYTF
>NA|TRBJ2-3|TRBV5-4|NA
TGTGCCAGCAGAGTTGCAGCTTCGTTTACAGATACGCAGTATTTT
CASRVAASFTDTQYF
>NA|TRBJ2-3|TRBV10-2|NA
TGCGCCAGCAGTGAAAGCGGTTCGGGAACAGATACGCAGTATTTT
CASSESGSGTDTQYF
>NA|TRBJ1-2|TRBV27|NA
TGTGCCAGCAGAGTTTCATGGGCCCGGGGGAATGACTATGGCTACACCTTC
CASRVSWARGNDYGYTF
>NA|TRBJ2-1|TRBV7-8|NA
TGTGCCAGCAGCTTAGTCCCGGACTCCGACAATGAGCAGTTCTTC
CASSLVPDSDNEQFF
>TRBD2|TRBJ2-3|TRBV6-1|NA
TGTGCCAGCATCCGACGGGAGGAGTTCACAGATACGCAGTATTTT
CASIRREEFTDTQYF
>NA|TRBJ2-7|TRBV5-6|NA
TGTGCCAGCAGCTTGGTCTGGCAGGTCCAGAACGACGAGCAGTACTTC
CASSLVWQVQNDEQYF
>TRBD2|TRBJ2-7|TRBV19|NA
TGTGCCAGTAGTATAGAAGCGGGGCACTACGAGCAGTACTTC
CASSIEAGHYEQYF
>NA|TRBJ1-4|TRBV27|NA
TGTGCCAGCAGTTTTCTTCCCCCGGCGTCCTTTAATGAAAAACTGTTTTTT
CASSFLPPASFNEKLFF
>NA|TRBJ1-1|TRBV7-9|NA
TGTGCCAGTAACAGGGAAGGCACTGAAGCTTTCTTT
CASNREGTEAFF
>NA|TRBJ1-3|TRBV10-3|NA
TGTGCCATCAGTGAAGGGGTACGGGCCCGCGCCACCATATATTTT
CAISEGVRARATIYF
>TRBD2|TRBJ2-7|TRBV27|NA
TGTGCCAGCAGTTCATTTGAGGCTAGCGGGGCGCAGTACTTC
CASSSFEASGAQYF
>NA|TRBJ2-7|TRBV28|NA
TGTGCCAGCAGCTCCGCTCGGGGGCGCTACGAGCAGTACTTC
CASSSARGRYEQYF
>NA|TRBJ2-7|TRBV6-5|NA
TGTGCCAGCAGTTACTCGAGCCTGGCATCGGGCTACGAGCAGTACTTC
CASSYSSLASGYEQYF
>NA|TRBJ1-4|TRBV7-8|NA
TGTGCCAGCAGCTTTATCAATGAAAAACTGTTTTTT
CASSFINEKLFF
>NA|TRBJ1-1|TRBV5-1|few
TGCGCCAGCAGCTTGGGTTTGAACACTGAAGCTTTCTTT
CASSLGLNTEAFF
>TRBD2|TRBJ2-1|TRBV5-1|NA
TGCGCCAGCAGCCCGTCGGTAGCGGGAGGGCCAGTGTCCTACAATGAGCAGTTCTTC
CASSPSVAGGPVSYNEQFF
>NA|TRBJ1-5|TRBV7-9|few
TGTGCCAGCAGTTGGGACGTTAGCAATCAGCCCCAGCATTTT
CASSWDVSNQPQHF
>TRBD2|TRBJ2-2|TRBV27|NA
TGTGCCAGCAGTCTACGCAGGGCTAGCGGGAGGGTCGTGACCGGGGAGCTGTTTTTT
CASSLRRASGRVVTGELFF
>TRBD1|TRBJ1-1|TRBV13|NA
TGTGCCAGCAGCTTAAGCCCCCGACAGGGAGTGGGCACTGAAGCTTTCTTT
CASSLSPRQGVGTEAFF
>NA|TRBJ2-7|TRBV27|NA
TGTGCCAGCAGTTTTCTGGGTCAGGGACCCTACGAGCAGTACTTC
CASSFLGQGPYEQYF
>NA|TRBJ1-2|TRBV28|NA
TGTGCCAGCAGTCCCCACAGGAGCTATGGCTACACCTTC
CASSPHRSYGYTF
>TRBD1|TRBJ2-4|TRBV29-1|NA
TGCAGCGTTGCGATGGGACAGGGTGACATTCAGTACTTC
CSVAMGQGDIQYF
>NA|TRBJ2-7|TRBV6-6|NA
TGTGCCAGCAGTTCTTCCGACATCTACGAGCAGTACTTC
CASSSSDIYEQYF
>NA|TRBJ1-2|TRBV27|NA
TGTGCCAGCACTCCCGTAGGGGGTAACTATGGCTACACCTTC
CASTPVGGNYGYTF
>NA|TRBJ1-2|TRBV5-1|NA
TGCGCCAGCAGCTTGGCGGTTCTGGCAGACTATGGCTACACCTTC
CASSLAVLADYGYTF
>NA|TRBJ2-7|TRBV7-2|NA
TGTGCCAGCAGCTTAGTGTCAGGGGCCTACGAGCAGTACTTC
CASSLVSGAYEQYF
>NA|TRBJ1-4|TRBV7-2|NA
TGTGCCAGCAGCTATTCGACAGGAACTGAAAAACTGTTTTTT
CASSYSTGTEKLFF
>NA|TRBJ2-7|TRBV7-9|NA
TGTGCCAGCAGCTTAGGGGCGGGTGCCACCTACGAGCAGTACTTC
CASSLGAGATYEQYF
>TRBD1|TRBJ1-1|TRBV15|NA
TGTGCCACCAGCAGGTACAGGGGGCTTGGGACTGAAGCTTTCTTT
CATSRYRGLGTEAFF
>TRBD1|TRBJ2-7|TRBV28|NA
TGTGCCAGCAGTTTAGGTCCGGGACAGGGGCCCTACGAGCAGTACTTC
CASSLGPGQGPYEQYF
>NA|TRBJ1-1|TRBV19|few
TGTGCCAGTAGTTACAACAGGAACACTGAAGCTTTCTTT
CASSYNRNTEAFF
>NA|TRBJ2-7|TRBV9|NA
TGTGCCAGCAGCGCCCAGGGGCCCCAGTACTTC
CASSAQGPQYF
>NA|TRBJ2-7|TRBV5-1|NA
TGCGCCAGCAGCTTGGCGGACACAAGGTCCTACGAGCAGTACTTC
CASSLADTRSYEQYF
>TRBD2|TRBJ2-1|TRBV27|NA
TGTGCCAGCAGTTCAAAACTAGCGGGAGAGGTCAATGAGCAGTTCTTC
CASSSKLAGEVNEQFF
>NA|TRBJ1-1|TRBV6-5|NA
TGTGCCAGCCGGAAAAACACTGAAGCTTTCTTT
CASRKNTEAFF
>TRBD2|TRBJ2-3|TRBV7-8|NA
TGTGCCAGCAGCTTATGGTGGACTAGCGGGATCACTAGCACAGATACGCAGTATTTT
CASSLWWTSGITSTDTQYF
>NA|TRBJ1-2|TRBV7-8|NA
TGTGCCAGCAGCTTAGACCCTTCCGGGGGAAACTATGGCTACACCTTC
CASSLDPSGGNYGYTF
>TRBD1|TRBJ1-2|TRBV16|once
TGTGCCAGCAGCCCCAGTGGACAGGGGGCAGTTGGCTACACCTTC
CASSPSGQGAVGYTF
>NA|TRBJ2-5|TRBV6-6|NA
TGTGCCAGCATCAACAAGGGGACCCAGTACTTC
CASINKGTQYF
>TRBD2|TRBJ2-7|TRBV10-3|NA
TGTGCCATCAAGTGGGGGACTAGCGGGACCTACGAGCAGTACTTC
CAIKWGTSGTYEQYF
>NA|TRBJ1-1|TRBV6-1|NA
TGTGCCAGCAGTGAATACGGGGGGTTGAACACTGAAGCTTTCTTT
CASSEYGGLNTEAFF
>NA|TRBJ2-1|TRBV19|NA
TGTGCCAGTAGCCCGGCCAGCTCCTACAATGAGCAGTTCTTC
CASSPASSYNEQFF
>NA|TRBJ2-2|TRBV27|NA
TGTGCCAGCAGTCTACCTGACACCGGGGAGCTGTTTTTT
CASSLPDTGELFF
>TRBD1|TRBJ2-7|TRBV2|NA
TGTGCCAGCAACCAGGACAGGGCTCCCTACGAGCAGTACTTC
CASNQDRAPYEQYF